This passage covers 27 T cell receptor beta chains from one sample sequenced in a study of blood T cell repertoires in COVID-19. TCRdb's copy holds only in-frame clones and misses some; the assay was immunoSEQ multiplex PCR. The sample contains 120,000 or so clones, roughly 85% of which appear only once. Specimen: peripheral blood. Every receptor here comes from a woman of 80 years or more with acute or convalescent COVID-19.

The CDR3 region is CASRTGRENTEAFF. CDR3 nucleotide sequence: TGTGCCAGCAGAACAGGGAGGGAGAACACTGAAGCTTTCTTT. J is TRBJ1-1 and V is TRBV6-5, with D perhaps matching TRBD1 (6 bases). V lost 6 bases to trimming and J lost 1 base, with 12 bases between them. The V gene's germline CDR1 is MNHEY and CDR2 SVGAGI. This CDR3 is built from 14 residues.

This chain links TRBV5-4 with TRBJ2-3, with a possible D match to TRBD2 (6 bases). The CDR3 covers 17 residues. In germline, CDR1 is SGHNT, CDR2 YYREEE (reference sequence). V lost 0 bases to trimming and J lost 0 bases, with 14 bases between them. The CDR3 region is CASSLAGAGDSTDTQYF. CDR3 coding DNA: TGTGCCAGCAGCTTGGCTGGAGCGGGCGATAGCACAGATACGCAGTATTTT.

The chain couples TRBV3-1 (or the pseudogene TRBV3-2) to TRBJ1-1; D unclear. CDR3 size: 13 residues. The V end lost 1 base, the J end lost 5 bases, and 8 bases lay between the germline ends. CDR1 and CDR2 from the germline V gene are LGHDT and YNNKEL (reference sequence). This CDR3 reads CASSQGGVTEAFF. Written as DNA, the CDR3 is TGTGCCAGCAGCCAAGGAGGCGTAACTGAAGCTTTCTTT.

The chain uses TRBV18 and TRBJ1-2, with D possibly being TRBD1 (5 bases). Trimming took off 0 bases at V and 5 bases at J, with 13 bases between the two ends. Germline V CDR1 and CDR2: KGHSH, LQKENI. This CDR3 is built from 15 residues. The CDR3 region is CASSPPQGEVYGYTF. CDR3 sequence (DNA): TGTGCCAGCTCACCACCCCAGGGCGAGGTGTATGGCTACACCTTC.

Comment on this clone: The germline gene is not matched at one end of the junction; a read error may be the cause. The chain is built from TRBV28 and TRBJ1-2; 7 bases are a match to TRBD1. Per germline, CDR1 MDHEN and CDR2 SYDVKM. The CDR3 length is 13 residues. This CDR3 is CASSPWTGGVNLF. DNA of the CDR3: TGTGCCAGCAGCCCCTGGACAGGCGGGGTTAATCTTTTC.

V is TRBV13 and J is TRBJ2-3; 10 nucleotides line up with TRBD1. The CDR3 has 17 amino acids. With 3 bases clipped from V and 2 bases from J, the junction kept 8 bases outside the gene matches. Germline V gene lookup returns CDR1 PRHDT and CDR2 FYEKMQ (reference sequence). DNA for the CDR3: TGTGCCAGCAGCTTCCCCTCCGGGACAGGGGACACAGATACGCAGTATTTT. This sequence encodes CASSFPSGTGDTDTQYF.

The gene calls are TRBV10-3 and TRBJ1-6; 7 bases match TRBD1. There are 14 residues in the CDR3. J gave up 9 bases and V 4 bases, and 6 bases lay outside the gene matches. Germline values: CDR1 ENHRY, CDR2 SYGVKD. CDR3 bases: TGTGCCATCAGTGGCCAGACAGGGTCTTCACCCCTCCACTTT. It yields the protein CAISGQTGSSPLHF.

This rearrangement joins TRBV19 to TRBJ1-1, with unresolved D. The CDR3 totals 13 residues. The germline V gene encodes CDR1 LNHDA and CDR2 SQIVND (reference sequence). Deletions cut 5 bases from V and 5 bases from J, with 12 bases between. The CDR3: CASSPEVGTEAFF. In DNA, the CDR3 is TGTGCCAGTAGTCCGGAGGTGGGTACTGAAGCTTTCTTT.

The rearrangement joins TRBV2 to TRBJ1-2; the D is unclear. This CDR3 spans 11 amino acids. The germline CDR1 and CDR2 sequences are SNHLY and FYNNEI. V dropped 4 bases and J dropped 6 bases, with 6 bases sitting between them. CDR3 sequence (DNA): TGTGCCAGCAGTGTATCGGATGGCTACACCTTC. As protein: CASSVSDGYTF. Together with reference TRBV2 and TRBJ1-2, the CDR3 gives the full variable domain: EPEVTQTPSHQVTQMGQEVILRCVPISNHLYFYWYRQILGQKVEFLVSFYNNEISEKSEIFDDQFSVERPDGSNFTLKIRSTKLEDSAMYFCASSVSDGYTFGSGTRLTVV.

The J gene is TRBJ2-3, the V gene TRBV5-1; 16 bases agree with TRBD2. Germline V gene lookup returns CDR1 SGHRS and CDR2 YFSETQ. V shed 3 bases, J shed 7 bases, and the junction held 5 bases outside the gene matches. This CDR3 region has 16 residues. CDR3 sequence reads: CASSSGLAGGENTQYF. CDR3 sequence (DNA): TGCGCCAGCAGCTCGGGACTAGCGGGGGGGGAAAATACGCAGTATTTT.

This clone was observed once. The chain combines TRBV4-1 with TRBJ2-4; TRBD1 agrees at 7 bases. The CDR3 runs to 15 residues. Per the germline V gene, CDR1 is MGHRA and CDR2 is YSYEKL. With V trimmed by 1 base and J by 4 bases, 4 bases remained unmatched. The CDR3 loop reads CASSQGWDSKNIQYF. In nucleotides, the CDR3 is TGCGCCAGCAGCCAAGGTTGGGACAGTAAAAACATTCAGTACTTC.

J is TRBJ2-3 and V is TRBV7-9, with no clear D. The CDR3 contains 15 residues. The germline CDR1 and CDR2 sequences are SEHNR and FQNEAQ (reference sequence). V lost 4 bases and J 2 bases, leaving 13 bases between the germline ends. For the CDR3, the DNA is TGTGCCAGCAGCTCTTGGAGTTCGTACACAGATACGCAGTATTTT. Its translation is CASSSWSSYTDTQYF. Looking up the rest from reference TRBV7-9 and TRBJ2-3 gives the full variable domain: DTGVSQNPRHKITKRGQNVTFRCDPISEHNRLYWYRQTLGQGPEFLTYFQNEAQLEKSRLLSDRFSAERPKGSFSTLEIQRTEQGDSAMYLCASSSWSSYTDTQYFGPGTRLTVL.

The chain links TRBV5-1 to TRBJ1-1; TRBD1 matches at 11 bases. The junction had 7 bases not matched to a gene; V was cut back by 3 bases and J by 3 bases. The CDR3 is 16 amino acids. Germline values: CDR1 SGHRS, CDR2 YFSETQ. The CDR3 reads CASSYGTGGADTEAFF. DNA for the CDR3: TGCGCCAGCAGCTACGGGACAGGGGGAGCGGACACTGAAGCTTTCTTT. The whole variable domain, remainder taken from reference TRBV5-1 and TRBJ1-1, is KAGVTQTPRYLIKTRGQQVTLSCSPISGHRSVSWYQQTPGQGLQFLFEYFSETQRNKGNFPGRFSGRQFSNSRSEMNVSTLELGDSALYLCASSYGTGGADTEAFFGQGTRLTVV.

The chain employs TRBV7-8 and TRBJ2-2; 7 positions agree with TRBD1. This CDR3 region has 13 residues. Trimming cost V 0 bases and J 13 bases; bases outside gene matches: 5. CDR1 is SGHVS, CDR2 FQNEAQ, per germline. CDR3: CASSLAGTARLFF. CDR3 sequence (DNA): TGTGCCAGCAGCTTAGCTGGGACAGCGAGGCTGTTTTTT. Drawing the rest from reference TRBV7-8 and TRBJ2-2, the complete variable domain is GAGVSQSPRYKVAKRGQDVALRCDPISGHVSLFWYQQALGQGPEFLTYFQNEAQLDKSGLPSDRFFAERPEGSVSTLKIQRTQQEDSAVYLCASSLAGTARLFFGEGSRLTVL.

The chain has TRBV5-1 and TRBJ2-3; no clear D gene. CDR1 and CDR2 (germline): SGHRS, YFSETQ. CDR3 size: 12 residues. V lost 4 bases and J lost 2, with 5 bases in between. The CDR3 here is CASSAHTDTQYF. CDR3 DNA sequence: TGCGCCAGCAGCGCACACACAGATACGCAGTATTTT.

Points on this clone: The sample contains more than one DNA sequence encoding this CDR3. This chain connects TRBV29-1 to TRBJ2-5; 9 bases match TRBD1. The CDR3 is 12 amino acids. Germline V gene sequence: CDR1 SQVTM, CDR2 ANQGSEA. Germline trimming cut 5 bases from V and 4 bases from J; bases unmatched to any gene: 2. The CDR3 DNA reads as TGCAGCGTTACAGGGGGCGGAGAGACCCAGTACTTC. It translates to CSVTGGGETQYF.

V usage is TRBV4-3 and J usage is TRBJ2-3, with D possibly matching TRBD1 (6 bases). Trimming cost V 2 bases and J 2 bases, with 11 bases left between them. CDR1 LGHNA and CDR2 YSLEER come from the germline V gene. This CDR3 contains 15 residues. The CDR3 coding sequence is TGCGCCAGCAGCCAACAAACAGGGACCACAGATACGCAGTATTTT. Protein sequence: CASSQQTGTTDTQYF.

CDR3 amino acids: CASRDGDRYYNEQFF. The CDR3 DNA follows: TGTGCCAGCAGGGACGGGGACAGATACTACAATGAGCAGTTCTTC. V and J are TRBV6-5 and TRBJ2-1, with 7 bases lining up with TRBD1. Germline assignment: CDR1 MNHEY and CDR2 SVGAGI. V gave up 6 bases and J gave up 3 bases; unmatched junction bases: 8. The CDR3 sequence is 15 residues long.

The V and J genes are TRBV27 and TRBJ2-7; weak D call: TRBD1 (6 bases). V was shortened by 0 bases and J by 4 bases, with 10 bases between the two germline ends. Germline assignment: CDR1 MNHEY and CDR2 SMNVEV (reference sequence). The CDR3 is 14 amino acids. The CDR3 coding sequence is TGTGCCAGCAGTTTATCTTCAGGGGCATACGAGCAGTACGTC. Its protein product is CASSLSSGAYEQYV.

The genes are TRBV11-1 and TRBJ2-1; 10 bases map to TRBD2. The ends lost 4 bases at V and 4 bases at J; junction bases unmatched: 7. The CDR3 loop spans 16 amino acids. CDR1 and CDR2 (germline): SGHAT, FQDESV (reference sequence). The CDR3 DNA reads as TGTGCCAGCAGCTCATATAGCGGGGGGAAGTACAATGAGCAGTTCTTC. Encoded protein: CASSSYSGGKYNEQFF.

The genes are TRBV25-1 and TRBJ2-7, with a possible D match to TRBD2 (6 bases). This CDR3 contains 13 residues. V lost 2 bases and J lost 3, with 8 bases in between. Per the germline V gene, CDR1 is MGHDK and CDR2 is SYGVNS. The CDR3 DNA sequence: TGTGCCAGCAGTGAAGGAGGGGTCTACGAGCAGTACTTC. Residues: CASSEGGVYEQYF.

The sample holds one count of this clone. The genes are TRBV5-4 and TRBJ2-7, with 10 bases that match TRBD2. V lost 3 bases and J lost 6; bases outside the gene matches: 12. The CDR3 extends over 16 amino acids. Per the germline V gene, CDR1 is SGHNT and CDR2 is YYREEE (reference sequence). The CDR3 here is CASSWGLGAGGREQYF. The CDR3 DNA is TGTGCCAGCAGCTGGGGATTGGGAGCGGGGGGGCGCGAGCAGTACTTC.

This CDR3 is CASSLGLDRAQETQYF. The CDR3 region has the DNA TGTGCCAGCAGCTTAGGGTTGGACAGGGCCCAAGAGACCCAGTACTTC. This rearrangement joins TRBV7-8 to TRBJ2-5; 8 bases match TRBD1. After removal of 1 base from V and 1 base from J, the junction contained 5 bases not matched to a gene. Germline V gives CDR1 SGHVS, CDR2 FQNEAQ. This CDR3 contains 16 residues. The full variable domain, rest sourced from reference TRBV7-8 and TRBJ2-5, is GAGVSQSPRYKVAKRGQDVALRCDPISGHVSLFWYQQALGQGPEFLTYFQNEAQLDKSGLPSDRFFAERPEGSVSTLKIQRTQQEDSAVYLCASSLGLDRAQETQYFGPGTRLLVL.

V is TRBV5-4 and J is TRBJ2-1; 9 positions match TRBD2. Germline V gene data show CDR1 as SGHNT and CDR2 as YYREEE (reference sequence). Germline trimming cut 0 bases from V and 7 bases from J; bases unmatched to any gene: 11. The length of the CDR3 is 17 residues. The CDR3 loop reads CASSLEAGGPDGNEQFF. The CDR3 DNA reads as TGTGCCAGCAGCTTGGAGGCGGGGGGGCCTGACGGTAATGAGCAGTTCTTC.

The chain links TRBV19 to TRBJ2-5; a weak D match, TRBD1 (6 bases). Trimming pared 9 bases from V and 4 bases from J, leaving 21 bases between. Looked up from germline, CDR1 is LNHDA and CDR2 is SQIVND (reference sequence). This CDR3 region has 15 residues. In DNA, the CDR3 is TGTGCCAGCACGTCGGGGCAGGGGCGGAGAGAGACCCAGTACTTC. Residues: CASTSGQGRRETQYF.

CDR3 protein: CASLSGTGGGVGYGYTF. CDR3 DNA: TGTGCCAGCTTGTCCGGGACAGGGGGCGGCGTCGGCTATGGCTACACCTTC. The chain joins TRBV28 to TRBJ1-2, with 12 bases matching TRBD1. The length of the CDR3 is 17 residues. The V and J ends lost 8 bases and 4 bases, in that order; junction bases with no gene match: 14. Germline lookup yields CDR1 MDHEN and CDR2 SYDVKM.

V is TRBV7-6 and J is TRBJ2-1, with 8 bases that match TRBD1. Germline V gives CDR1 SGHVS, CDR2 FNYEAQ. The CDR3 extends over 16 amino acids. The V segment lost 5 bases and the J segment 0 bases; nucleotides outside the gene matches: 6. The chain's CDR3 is CASSIGQGSSYNEQFF. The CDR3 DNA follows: TGTGCCAGCAGCATAGGACAGGGATCCTCCTACAATGAGCAGTTCTTC.